This T cell receptor (beta chain) originates from a study of blood T cell repertoires in COVID-19. For the study at large: The cDNA or gDNA used as material had been derived from T cells, B-cell-depleted T cells, or PBMCs.

After removal of 2 bases from V and 5 bases from J, the junction contained 4 bases not matched to a gene. CDR3 length: 16 amino acids. The germline V gene encodes CDR1 KGHDR and CDR2 SFDVKD. Generated by immunoSEQ multiplex PCR, the TCRdb table keeps only in-frame clones and is missing some. This table has some 150,000 clones, roughly 81% appearing once. The sequenced material came from peripheral blood. This clonotype originated in a man aged 35-49 years with acute or convalescent COVID-19. The rearrangement uses TRBV24-1 and TRBJ2-1, with 11 bases matching TRBD2. The CDR3 nucleotides are TGTGCCACCAGTGATTCCGGGACTAGCGGTGACAATGAGCAGTTCTTC. Translating gives CATSDSGTSGDNEQFF.